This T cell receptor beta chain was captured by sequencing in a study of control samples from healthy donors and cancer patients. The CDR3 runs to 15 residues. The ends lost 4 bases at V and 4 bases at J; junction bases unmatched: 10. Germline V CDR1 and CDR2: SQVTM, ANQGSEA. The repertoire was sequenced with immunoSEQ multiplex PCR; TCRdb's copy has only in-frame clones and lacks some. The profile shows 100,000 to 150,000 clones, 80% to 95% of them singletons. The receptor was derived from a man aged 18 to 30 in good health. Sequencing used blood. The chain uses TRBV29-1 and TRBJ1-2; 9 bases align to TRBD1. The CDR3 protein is CSVGLGTGSPYGYTF. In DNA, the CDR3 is TGCAGCGTTGGGCTAGGGACAGGGAGTCCCTATGGCTACACCTTC.